This TCR beta chain is from a study of blood T cell repertoires in COVID-19. Background on the study: Specimens from acute and convalescent COVID-19 originated in the United States, Italy and Spain. PBMCs, B-cell-depleted T cells, or T cells were the source of the cDNA or gDNA that made up the material.

Source study methods: Nucleated cell number was recorded as an estimate derived from reference gene primer amplification. Here immunoSEQ multiplex PCR was the method, and the copy in TCRdb shows in-frame clones only, minus some. That table is the source of V, J and clone size, and D and trimming were worked out from the DNA. The repertoire consists of more than 80,000 clones, with roughly 84% occurring once and the leading ten covering 31%. This clone was picked up a small number of times. The sample consisted of peripheral blood. This TCR derives from a woman at least 80 years old with active or convalescent COVID-19.

The CDR3 is CASSYFRGLQEKLFF. The CDR3 DNA sequence: TGTGCCAGCAGTTACTTCAGGGGCCTTCAAGAAAAACTGTTTTTT. The chain employs TRBV6-2 or TRBV6-3 and TRBJ1-4; TRBD1 is a possible D gene (6 bases). This CDR3 comprises 15 residues. The V end lost 1 base, the J end lost 8 bases, and 14 bases lay between the germline ends. CDR1 and CDR2 (germline): MNHEY, SVGEGT.